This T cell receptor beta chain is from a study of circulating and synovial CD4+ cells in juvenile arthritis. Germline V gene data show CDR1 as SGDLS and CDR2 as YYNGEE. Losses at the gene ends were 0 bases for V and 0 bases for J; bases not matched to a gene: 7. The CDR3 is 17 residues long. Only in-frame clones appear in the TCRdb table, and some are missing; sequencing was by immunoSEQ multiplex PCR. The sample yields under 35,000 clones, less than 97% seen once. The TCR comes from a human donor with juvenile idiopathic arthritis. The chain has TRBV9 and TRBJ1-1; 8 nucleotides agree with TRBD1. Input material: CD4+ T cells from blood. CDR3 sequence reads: CASSVAPQGVLNTEAFF. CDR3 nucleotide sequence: TGTGCCAGCAGCGTAGCCCCACAGGGGGTCTTGAACACTGAAGCTTTCTTT.